A single T cell receptor beta chain is shown here with its context. The antigen is unknown. This specimen belongs to a study of cytomegalovirus exposure and HLA in healthy donors. V trimming: 2 bases; J trimming: 6 bases; junction bases outside the gene matches: 6. CDR1 and CDR2 from the germline V gene are PRHDT and FYEKMQ (reference sequence). The CDR3 is 15 residues long. Study-level findings and limits: Later analysis indicated greater clonal expansion among HLA-associated TCR beta chains than among equally common other chains.

PCR employed 60 Vbeta and 13 Jbeta primers. Sequenced by immunoSEQ multiplex PCR; TCRdb stores in-frame clones only, minus some. The repertoire holds some 160,000 clones, with around three quarters as singletons. Material for sequencing was PBMCs. This clonotype was obtained from a middle-aged man in good health and CMV-seronegative. V is TRBV13 and J is TRBJ1-3; 8 nucleotides match TRBD1. In nucleotides, the CDR3 is TGTGCCAGCAGCTTACTGGCAGGGGGCAAAAACACCATATATTTT. It codes for CASSLLAGGKNTIYF.